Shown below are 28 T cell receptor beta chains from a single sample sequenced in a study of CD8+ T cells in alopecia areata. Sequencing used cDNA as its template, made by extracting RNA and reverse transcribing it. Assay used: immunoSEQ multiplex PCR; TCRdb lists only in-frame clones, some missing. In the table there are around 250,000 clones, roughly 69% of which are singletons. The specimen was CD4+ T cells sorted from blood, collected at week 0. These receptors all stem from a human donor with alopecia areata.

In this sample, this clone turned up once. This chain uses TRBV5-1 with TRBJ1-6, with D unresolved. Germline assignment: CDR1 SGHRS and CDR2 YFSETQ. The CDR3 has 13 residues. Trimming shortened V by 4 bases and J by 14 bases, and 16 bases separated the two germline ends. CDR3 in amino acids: CASSQSGTETLHF. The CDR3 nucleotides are TGCGCCAGCAGCCAGAGCGGCACAGAGACCCTCCACTTT.

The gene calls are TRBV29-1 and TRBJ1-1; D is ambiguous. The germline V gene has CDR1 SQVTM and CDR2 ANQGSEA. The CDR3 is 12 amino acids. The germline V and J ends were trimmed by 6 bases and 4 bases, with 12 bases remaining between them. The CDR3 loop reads CSVTPPGTEAFF. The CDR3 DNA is TGCAGCGTCACCCCGCCGGGCACTGAAGCTTTCTTT.

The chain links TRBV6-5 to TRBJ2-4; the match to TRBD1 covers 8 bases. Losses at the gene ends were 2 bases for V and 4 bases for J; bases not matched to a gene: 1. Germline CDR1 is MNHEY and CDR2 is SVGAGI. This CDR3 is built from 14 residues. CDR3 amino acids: CASSYDRGKNIQYF. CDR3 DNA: TGTGCCAGCAGTTACGACAGGGGTAAAAACATTCAGTACTTC.

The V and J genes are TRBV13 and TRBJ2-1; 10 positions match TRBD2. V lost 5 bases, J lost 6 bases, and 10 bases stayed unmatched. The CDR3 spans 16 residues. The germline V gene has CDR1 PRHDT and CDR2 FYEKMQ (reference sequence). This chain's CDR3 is CASSPRGSGGPNEQFF. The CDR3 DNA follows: TGTGCCAGCAGCCCCCGGGGTAGCGGGGGGCCCAATGAGCAGTTCTTC.

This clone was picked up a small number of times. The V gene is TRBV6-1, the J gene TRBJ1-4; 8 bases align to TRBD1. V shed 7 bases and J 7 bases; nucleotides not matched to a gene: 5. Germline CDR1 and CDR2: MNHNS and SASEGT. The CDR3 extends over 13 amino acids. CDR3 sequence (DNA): TGTGCCAGCAAAGGACAGGGAGGTGAAAAACTGTTTTTT. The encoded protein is CASKGQGGEKLFF.

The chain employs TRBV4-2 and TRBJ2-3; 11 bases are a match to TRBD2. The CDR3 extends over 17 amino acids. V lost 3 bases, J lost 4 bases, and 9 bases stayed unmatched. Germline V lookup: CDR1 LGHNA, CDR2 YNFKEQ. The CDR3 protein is CASSQIVLAGGPDTQYF. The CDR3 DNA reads TGTGCCAGCAGCCAGATAGTCCTAGCGGGGGGCCCAGATACGCAGTATTTT.

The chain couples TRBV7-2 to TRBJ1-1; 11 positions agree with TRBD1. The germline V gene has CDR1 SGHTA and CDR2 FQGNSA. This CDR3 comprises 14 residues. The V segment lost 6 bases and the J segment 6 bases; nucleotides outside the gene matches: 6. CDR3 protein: CASRTGTGGSEAFF. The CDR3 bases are TGTGCCAGCAGGACCGGGACAGGGGGGTCTGAAGCTTTCTTT.

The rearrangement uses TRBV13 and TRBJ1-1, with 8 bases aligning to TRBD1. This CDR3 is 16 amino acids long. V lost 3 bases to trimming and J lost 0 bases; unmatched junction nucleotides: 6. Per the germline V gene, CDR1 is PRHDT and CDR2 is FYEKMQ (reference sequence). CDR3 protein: CASSFRTGLMNTEAFF. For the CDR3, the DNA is TGTGCCAGCAGCTTCCGGACAGGGTTGATGAACACTGAAGCTTTCTTT.

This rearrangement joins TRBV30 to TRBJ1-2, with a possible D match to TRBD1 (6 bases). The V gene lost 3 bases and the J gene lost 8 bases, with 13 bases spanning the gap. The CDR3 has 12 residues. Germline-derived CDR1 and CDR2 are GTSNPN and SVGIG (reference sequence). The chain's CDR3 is CAWRVRTDGYTF. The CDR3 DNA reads TGTGCCTGGAGGGTCCGGACAGACGGCTACACCTTC.

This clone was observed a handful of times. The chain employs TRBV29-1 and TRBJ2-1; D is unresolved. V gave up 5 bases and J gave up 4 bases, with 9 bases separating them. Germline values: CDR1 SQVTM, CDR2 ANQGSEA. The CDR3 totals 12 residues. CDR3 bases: TGCAGCGTTCTTAGGCGGTACAATGAGCAGTTCTTC. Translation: CSVLRRYNEQFF.

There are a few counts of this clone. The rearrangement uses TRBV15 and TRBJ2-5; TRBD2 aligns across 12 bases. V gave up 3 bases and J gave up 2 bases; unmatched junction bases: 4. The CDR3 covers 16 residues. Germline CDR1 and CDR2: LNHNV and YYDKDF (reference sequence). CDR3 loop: CATSSGLAGIQETQYF. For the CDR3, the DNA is TGTGCCACCAGCAGTGGACTAGCGGGGATACAAGAGACCCAGTACTTC.

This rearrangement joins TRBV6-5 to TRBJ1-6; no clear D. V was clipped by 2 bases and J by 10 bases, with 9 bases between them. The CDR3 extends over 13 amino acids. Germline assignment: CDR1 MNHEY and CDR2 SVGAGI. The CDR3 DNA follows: TGTGCCAGCAGTTACGAGGCAGACTCACCCCTCCACTTT. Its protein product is CASSYEADSPLHF.

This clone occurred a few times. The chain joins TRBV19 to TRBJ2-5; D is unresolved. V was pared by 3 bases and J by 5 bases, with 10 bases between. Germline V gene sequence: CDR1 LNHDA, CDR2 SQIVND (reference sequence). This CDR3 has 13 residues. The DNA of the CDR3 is TGTGCCAGTAGTATGGTGCGAATGGAGACCCAGTACTTC. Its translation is CASSMVRMETQYF.

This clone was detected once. CDR3 amino acids: CAEGQLNAIQYF. CDR3 nucleotide sequence: TGTGCCGAGGGACAGCTCAACGCCATTCAGTACTTC. This chain uses TRBV30 with TRBJ2-4, with TRBD1 matching over 7 bases. The trim removed 8 bases at V and 9 bases at J, leaving 10 bases unmatched. The germline gives CDR1 GTSNPN, CDR2 SVGIG (reference sequence). The CDR3 runs to 12 residues. The full variable domain, its missing parts supplied by reference TRBV30 and TRBJ2-4, is SQTIHQWPATLVQPVGSPLSLECTVEGTSNPNLYWYRQAAGRGLQLLFYSVGIGQISSEVPQNLSASRPQDRQFILSSKKLLLSDSGFYLCAEGQLNAIQYFGAGTRLSVL.

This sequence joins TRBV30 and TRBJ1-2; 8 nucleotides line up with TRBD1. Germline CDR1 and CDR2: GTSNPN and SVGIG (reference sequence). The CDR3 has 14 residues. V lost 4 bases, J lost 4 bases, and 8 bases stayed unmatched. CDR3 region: CAWMIRTGTYGYTF. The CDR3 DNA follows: TGTGCCTGGATGATAAGGACAGGGACCTATGGCTACACCTTC.

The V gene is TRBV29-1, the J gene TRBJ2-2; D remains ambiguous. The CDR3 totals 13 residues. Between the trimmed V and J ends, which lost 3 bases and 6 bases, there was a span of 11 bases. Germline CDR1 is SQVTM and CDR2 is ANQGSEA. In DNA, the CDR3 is TGCAGCGTTGAGGGGAAGGAAGCCGGGGAGCTGTTTTTT. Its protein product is CSVEGKEAGELFF.

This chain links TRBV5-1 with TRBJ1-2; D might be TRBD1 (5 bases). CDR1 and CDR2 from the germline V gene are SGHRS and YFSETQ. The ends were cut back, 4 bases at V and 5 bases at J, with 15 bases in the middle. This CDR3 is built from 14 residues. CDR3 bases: TGCGCCAGCAGCGCCCTTAAGGGGCATTATGGCTACACCTTC. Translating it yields CASSALKGHYGYTF.

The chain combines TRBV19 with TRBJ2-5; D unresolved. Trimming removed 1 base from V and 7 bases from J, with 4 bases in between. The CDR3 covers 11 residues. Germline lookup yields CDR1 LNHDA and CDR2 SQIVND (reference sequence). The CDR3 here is CASSIAGTQYF. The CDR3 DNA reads TGTGCCAGTAGTATAGCCGGGACCCAGTACTTC.

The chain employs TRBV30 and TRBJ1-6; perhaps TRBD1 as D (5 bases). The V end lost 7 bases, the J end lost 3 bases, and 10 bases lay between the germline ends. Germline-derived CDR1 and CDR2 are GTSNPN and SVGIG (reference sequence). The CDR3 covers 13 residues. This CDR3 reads CASRGDYNSPLHF. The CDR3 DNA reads TGTGCCTCCCGGGGGGACTATAATTCACCCCTCCACTTT. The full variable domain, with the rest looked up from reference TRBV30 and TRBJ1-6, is SQTIHQWPATLVQPVGSPLSLECTVEGTSNPNLYWYRQAAGRGLQLLFYSVGIGQISSEVPQNLSASRPQDRQFILSSKKLLLSDSGFYLCASRGDYNSPLHFGNGTRLTVT.

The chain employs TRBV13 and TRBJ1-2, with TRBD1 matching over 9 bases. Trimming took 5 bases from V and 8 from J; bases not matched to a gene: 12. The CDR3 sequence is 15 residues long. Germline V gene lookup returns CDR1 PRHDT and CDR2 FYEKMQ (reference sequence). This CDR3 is CASSLGQGSIQGYTF. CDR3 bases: TGTGCCAGCAGCCTGGGACAGGGCTCTATCCAAGGCTACACCTTC.

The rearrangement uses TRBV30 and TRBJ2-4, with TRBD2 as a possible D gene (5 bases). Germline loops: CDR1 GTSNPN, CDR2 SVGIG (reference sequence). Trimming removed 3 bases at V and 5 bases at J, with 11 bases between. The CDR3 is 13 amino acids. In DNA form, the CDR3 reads TGTGCCTGGAGCCGAGGGTTAGAAAACATTCAGTACTTC. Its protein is CAWSRGLENIQYF. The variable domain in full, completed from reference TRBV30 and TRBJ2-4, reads SQTIHQWPATLVQPVGSPLSLECTVEGTSNPNLYWYRQAAGRGLQLLFYSVGIGQISSEVPQNLSASRPQDRQFILSSKKLLLSDSGFYLCAWSRGLENIQYFGAGTRLSVL.

CDR3 sequence (DNA): TGTGCCAGCAGTGAATCGCCAGGTGGTGGCTACACCTTC. This translates into CASSESPGGGYTF. The V gene is TRBV25-1, the J gene TRBJ1-2, with unresolved D. The ends were cut back, 1 base at V and 7 bases at J, with 10 bases in the middle. In germline, CDR1 is MGHDK, CDR2 SYGVNS. The CDR3 sequence is 13 residues long.

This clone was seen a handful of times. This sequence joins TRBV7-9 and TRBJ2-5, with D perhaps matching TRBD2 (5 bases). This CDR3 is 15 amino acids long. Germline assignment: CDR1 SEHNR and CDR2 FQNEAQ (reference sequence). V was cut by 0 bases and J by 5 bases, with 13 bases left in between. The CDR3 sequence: CASSLAMSSWETQYF. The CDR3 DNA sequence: TGTGCCAGCAGCTTAGCGATGTCTAGCTGGGAGACCCAGTACTTC.

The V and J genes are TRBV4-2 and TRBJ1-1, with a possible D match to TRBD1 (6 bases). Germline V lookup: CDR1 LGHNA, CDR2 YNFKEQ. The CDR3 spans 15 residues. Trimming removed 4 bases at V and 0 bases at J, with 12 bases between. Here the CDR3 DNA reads TGTGCCAGCAGCCGCTTGACAGGAATGAACACTGAAGCTTTCTTT. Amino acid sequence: CASSRLTGMNTEAFF.

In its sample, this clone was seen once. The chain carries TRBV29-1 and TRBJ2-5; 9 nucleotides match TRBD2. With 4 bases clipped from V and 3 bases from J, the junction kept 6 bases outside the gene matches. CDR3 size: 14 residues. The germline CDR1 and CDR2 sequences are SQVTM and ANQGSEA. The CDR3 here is CSVAHVAGEETQYF. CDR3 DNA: TGCAGCGTTGCCCATGTAGCGGGGGAAGAGACCCAGTACTTC.

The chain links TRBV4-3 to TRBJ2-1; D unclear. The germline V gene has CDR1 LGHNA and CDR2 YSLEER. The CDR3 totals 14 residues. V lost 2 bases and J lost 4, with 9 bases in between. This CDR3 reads CASSQRSGYNEQFF. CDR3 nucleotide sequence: TGCGCCAGCAGCCAAAGATCGGGTTACAATGAGCAGTTCTTC.

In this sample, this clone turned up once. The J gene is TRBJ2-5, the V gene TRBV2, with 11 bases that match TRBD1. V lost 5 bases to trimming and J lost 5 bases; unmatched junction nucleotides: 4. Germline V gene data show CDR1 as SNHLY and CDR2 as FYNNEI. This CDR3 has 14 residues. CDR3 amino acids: CASSWDRGSETQYF. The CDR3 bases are TGTGCCAGCAGTTGGGACAGGGGGTCGGAGACCCAGTACTTC.

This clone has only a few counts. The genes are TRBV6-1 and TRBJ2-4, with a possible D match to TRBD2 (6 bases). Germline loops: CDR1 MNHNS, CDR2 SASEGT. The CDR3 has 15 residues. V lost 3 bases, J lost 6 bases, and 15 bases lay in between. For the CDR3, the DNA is TGTGCCAGCAGTGATTACAGTTTCGGGAGAAACATTCAGTACTTC. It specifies CASSDYSFGRNIQYF.